This T cell receptor beta chain was identified in a study of early T cells in non-severe SARS-CoV-2 infection. About this clonotype itself: As yet, its antigen is unknown.

Study-wide results and caveats: Lookups in VDJdb leaned toward anti-spike CD8 responses and missed private and CD4 specificities.

Individual cDNA molecules each received unique molecular identifiers attached to them. Using its own MiXCR run on the 5' RACE reads, TCRdb lists one record per CDR3 protein. This sample has tens of thousands of distinct CDR3 sequences; about an eighth occur once, and the top ten carry over 1%. This receptor was taken from an adult who was a healthcare worker with PCR-confirmed SARS-CoV-2 infection or an uninfected control (not recorded which). The sequenced material came from whole blood.

CDR3 in amino acids: CAWSVRKGTTNYGYTF. For the CDR3, the DNA is TGTGCCTGGAGTGTACGAAAGGGAACAACTAACTATGGCTACACCTTC. This chain uses TRBV30 with TRBJ1-2; D is ambiguous. Trimming removed 0 bases from V and 0 bases from J, with 14 bases in between. Germline V gives CDR1 GTSNPN, CDR2 SVGIG (reference sequence). The CDR3 runs 16 residues.